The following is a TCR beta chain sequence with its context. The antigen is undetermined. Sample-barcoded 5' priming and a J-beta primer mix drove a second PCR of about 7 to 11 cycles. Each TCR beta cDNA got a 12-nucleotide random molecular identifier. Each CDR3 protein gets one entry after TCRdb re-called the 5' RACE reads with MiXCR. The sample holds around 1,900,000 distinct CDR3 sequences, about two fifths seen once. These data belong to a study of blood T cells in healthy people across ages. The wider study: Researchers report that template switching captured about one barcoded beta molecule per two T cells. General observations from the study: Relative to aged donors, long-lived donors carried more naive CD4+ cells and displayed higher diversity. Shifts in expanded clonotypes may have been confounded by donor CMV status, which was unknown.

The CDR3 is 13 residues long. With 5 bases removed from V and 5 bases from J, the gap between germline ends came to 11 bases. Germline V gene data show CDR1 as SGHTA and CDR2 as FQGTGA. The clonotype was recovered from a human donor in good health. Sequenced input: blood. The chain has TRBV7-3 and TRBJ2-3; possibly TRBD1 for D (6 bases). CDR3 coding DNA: TGTGCCAGCAGCCCCCAGACAGGAGATACGCAGTATTTT. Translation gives CASSPQTGDTQYF.